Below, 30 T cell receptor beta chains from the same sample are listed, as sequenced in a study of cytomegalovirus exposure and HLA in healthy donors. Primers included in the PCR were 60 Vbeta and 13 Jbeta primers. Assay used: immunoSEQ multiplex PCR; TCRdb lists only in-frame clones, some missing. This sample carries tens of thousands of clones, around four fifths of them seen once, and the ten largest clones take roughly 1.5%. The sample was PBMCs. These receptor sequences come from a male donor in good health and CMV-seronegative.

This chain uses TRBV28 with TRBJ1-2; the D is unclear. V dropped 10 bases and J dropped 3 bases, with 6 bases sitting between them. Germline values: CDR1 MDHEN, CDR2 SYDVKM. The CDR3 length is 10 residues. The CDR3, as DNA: TGTGCCAACTTGGACTATGGCTACACCTTC. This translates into CANLDYGYTF.

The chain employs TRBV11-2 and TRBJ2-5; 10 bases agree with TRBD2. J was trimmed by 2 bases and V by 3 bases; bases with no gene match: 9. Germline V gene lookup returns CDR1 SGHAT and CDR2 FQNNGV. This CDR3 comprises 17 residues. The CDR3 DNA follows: TGTGCCAGCAGCTTGGGGGTAGCGGGAGGTGTACAAGAGACCCAGTACTTC. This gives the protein CASSLGVAGGVQETQYF.

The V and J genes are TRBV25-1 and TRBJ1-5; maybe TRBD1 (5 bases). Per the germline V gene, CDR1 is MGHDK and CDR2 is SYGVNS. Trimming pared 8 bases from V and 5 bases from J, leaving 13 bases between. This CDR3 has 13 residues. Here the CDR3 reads CASGGGKHQPQHF. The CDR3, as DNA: TGTGCCAGCGGGGGGGGGAAACATCAGCCCCAGCATTTT.

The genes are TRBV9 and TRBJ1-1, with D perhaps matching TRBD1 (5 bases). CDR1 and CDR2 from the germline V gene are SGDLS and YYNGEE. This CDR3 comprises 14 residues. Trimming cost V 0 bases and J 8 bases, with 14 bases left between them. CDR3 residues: CASSVDQGLGEAFF. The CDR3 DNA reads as TGTGCCAGCAGCGTAGACCAGGGCTTGGGCGAAGCTTTCTTT.

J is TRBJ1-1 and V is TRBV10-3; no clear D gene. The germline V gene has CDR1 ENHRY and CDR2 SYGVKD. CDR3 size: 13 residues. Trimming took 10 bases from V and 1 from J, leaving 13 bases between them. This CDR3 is CATAGGKNTEAFF. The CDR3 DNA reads TGTGCCACGGCTGGCGGCAAGAACACTGAAGCTTTCTTT.

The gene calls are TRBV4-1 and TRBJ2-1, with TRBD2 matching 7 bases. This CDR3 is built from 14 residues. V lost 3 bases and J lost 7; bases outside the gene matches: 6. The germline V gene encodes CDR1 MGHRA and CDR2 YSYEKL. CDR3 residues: CASSQGQGGNEQFF. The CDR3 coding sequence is TGCGCCAGCAGCCAGGGCCAGGGAGGGAATGAGCAGTTCTTC.

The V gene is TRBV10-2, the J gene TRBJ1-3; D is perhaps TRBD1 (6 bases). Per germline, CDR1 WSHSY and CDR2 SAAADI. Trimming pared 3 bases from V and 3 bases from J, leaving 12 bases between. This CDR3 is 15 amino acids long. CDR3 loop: CASSERGAHGNTIYF. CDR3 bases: TGCGCCAGCAGTGAACGGGGGGCTCATGGAAACACCATATATTTT.

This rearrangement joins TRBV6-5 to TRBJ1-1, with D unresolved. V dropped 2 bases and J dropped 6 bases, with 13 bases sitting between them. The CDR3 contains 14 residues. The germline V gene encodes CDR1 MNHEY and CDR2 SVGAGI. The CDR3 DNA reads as TGTGCCAGCAGTTACGCGGGTCTTTATGCTGAAGCTTTCTTT. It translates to CASSYAGLYAEAFF.

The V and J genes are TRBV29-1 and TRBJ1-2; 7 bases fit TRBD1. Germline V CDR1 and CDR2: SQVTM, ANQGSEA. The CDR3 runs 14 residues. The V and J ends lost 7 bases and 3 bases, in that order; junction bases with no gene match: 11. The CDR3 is CSAETRGPDYGYTF. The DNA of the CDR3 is TGCAGCGCCGAGACAAGGGGGCCGGACTATGGCTACACCTTC.

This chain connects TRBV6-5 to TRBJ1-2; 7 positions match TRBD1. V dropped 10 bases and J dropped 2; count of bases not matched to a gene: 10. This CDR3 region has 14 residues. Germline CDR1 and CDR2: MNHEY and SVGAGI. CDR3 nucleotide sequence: TGTGCCACGAGGACTCCAGGGGGGAACTATGGCTACACCTTC. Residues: CATRTPGGNYGYTF.

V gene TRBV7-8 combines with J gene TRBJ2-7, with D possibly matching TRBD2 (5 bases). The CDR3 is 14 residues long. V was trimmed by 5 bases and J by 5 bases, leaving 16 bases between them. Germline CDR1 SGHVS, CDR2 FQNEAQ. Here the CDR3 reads CASSVGPGKDEQYF. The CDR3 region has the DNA TGTGCCAGCAGCGTAGGACCCGGGAAGGACGAGCAGTACTTC.

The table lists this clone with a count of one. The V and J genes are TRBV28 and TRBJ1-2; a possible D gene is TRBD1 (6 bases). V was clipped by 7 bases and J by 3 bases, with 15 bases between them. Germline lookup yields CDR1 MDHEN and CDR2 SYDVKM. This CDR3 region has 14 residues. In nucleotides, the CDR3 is TGTGCCAGCACCCCGGGGGGGGCAGACTATGGCTACACCTTC. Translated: CASTPGGADYGYTF.

In DNA, the CDR3 is TGTGCCAGCAGCTCCTCCCCCCGAGATACGCAGTATTTT. It translates to CASSSSPRDTQYF. The chain links TRBV7-6 to TRBJ2-3, with unresolved D. This CDR3 region has 13 residues. Trimming removed 4 bases at V and 5 bases at J, with 10 bases between. CDR1 is SGHVS, CDR2 FNYEAQ, per germline.

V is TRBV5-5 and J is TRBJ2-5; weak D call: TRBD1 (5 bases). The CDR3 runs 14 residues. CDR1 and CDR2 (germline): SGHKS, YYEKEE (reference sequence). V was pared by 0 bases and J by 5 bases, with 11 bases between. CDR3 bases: TGTGCCAGCAGCTTGGGTCTAGGGGCCGAGACCCAGTACTTC. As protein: CASSLGLGAETQYF. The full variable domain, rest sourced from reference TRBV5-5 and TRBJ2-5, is DAGVTQSPTHLIKTRGQQVTLRCSPISGHKSVSWYQQVLGQGPQFIFQYYEKEERGRGNFPDRFSARQFPNYSSELNVNALLLGDSALYLCASSLGLGAETQYFGPGTRLLVL.

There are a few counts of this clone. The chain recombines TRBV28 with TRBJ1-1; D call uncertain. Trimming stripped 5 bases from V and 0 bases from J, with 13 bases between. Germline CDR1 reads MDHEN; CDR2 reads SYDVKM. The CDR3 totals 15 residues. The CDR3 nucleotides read TGTGCCAGCAGTCCCCGCGGAGGTCTGAACACTGAAGCTTTCTTT. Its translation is CASSPRGGLNTEAFF.

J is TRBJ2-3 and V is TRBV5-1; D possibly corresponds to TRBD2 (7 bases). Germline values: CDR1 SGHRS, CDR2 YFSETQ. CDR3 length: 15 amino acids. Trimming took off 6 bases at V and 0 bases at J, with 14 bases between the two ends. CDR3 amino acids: CASTLGGGSTDTQYF. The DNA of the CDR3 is TGCGCCAGCACCCTGGGCGGGGGCAGCACAGATACGCAGTATTTT.

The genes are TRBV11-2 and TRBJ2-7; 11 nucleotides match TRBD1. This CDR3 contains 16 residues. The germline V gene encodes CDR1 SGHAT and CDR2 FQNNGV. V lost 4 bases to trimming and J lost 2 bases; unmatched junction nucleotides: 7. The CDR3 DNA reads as TGTGCCAGCAGCTACAAATGGGACAGGGGGACCTACGAGCAGTACTTC. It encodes CASSYKWDRGTYEQYF. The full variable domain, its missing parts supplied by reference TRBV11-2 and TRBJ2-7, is EAGVAQSPRYKIIEKRQSVAFWCNPISGHATLYWYQQILGQGPKLLIQFQNNGVVDDSQLPKDRFSAERLKGVDSTLKIQPAKLEDSAVYLCASSYKWDRGTYEQYFGPGTRLTVT.

This chain's CDR3 is CATSRDPQQQETQYF. Here the CDR3 DNA reads TGTGCCACCAGCAGAGATCCCCAACAACAAGAGACCCAGTACTTC. The chain links TRBV15 to TRBJ2-5, with no clear D. This CDR3 is built from 15 residues. Germline loops: CDR1 LNHNV, CDR2 YYDKDF (reference sequence). V was pared by 0 bases and J by 2 bases, with 10 bases between.

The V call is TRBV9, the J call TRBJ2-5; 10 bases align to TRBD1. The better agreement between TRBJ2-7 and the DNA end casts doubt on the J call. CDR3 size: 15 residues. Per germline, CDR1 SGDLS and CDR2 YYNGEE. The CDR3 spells CASSPGTGTGAEQYF. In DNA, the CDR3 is TGTGCCAGCAGCCCAGGTACCGGGACAGGGGCCGAGCAGTACTTC.

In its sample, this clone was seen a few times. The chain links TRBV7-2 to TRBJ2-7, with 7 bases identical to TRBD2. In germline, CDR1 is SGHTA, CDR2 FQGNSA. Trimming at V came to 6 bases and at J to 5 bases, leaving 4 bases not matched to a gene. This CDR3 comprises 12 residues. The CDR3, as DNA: TGTGCCAGCAGTAGGACTAGTAACGAGCAGTACTTC. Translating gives CASSRTSNEQYF.

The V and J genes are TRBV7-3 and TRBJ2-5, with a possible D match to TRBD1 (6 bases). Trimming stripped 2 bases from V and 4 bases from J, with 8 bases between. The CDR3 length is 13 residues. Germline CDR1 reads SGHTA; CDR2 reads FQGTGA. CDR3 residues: CASSLGQRETQYF. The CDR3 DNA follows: TGTGCCAGCAGCTTAGGACAGCGAGAGACCCAGTACTTC.

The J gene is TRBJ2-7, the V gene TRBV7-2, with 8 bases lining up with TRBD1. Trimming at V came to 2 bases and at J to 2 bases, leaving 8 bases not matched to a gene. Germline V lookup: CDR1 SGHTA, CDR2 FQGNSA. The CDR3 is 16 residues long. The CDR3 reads CASSLSGTGSPYEQYF. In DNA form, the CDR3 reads TGTGCCAGCAGCTTATCCGGGACAGGATCTCCCTACGAGCAGTACTTC.

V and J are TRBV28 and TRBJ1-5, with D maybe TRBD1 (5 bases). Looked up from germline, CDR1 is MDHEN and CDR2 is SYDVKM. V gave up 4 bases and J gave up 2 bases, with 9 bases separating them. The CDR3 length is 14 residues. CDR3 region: CASSSIRGNQPQHF. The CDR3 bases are TGTGCCAGCAGTTCAATCAGGGGCAATCAGCCCCAGCATTTT. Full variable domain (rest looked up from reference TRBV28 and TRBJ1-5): DVKVTQSSRYLVKRTGEKVFLECVQDMDHENMFWYRQDPGLGLRLIYFSYDVKMKEKGDIPEGYSVSREKKERFSLILESASTNQTSMYLCASSSIRGNQPQHFGDGTRLSIL.

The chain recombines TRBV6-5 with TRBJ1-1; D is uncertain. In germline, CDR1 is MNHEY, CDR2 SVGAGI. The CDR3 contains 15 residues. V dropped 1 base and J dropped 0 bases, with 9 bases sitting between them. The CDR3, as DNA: TGTGCCAGCAGTTACTATCCGGTCCTGAACACTGAAGCTTTCTTT. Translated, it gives CASSYYPVLNTEAFF.

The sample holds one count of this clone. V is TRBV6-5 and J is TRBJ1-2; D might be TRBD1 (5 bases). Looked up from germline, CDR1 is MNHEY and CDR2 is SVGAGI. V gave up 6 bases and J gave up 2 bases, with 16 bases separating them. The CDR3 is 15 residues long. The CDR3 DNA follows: TGTGCCAGCAGCCAAGTGGGGGGAACGAACTATGGCTACACCTTC. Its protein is CASSQVGGTNYGYTF.

The CDR3 region has the DNA TGTGCCAGCAGCGGCGCAGGGATCGGTTCCTATGGCTACACCTTC. The encoded protein is CASSGAGIGSYGYTF. The chain employs TRBV9 and TRBJ1-2; D might be TRBD1 (5 bases). The CDR3 extends over 15 amino acids. The germline CDR1 and CDR2 sequences are SGDLS and YYNGEE. Trimming stripped 3 bases from V and 4 bases from J, with 16 bases between.

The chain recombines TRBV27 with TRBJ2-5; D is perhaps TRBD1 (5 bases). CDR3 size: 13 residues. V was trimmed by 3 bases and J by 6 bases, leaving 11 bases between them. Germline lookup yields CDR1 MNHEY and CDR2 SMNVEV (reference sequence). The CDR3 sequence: CASSFGQSQTQYF. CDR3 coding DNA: TGTGCCAGCAGTTTCGGACAAAGTCAGACCCAGTACTTC.

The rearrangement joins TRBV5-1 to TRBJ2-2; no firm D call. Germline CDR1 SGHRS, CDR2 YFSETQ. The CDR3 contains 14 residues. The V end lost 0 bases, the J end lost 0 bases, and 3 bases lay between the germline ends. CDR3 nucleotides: TGCGCCAGCAGCTTGGGCGCGAACACCGGGGAGCTGTTTTTT. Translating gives CASSLGANTGELFF.

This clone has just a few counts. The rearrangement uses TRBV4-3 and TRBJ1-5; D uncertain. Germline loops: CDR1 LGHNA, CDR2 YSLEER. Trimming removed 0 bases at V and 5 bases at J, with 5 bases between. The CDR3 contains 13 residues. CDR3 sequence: CASSQDLDQPQHF. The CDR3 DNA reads TGCGCCAGCAGCCAAGATTTAGATCAGCCCCAGCATTTT.

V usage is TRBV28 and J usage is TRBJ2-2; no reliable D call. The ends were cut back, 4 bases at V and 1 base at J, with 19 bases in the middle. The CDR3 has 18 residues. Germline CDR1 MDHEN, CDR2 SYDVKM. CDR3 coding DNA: TGTGCCAGCAGTTCCCTCGGAGTCGCAACGGAGAACACCGGGGAGCTGTTTTTT. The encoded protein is CASSSLGVATENTGELFF.